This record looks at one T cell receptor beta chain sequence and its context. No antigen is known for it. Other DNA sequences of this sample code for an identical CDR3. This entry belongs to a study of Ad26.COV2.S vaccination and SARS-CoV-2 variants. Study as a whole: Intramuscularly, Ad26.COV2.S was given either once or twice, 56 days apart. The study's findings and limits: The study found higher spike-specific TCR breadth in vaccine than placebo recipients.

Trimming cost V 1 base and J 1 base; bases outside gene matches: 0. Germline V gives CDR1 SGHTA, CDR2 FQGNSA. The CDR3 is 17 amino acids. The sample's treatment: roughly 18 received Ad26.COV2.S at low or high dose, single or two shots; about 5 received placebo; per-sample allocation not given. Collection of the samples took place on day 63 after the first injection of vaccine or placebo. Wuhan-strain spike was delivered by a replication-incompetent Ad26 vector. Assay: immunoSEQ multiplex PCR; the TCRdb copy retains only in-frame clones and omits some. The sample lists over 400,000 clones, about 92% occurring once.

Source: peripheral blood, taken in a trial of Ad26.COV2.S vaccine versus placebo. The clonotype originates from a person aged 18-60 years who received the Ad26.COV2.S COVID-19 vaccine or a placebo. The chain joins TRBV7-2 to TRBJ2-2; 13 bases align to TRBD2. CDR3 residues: CASSLGLAGGNTGELFF. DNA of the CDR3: TGTGCCAGCAGCTTAGGACTAGCGGGGGGGAACACCGGGGAGCTGTTTTTT.